Sequencing of this T cell receptor (beta chain) was carried out in a study of TIL therapy for anti-PD-1-resistant metastatic lung cancer. Across the whole study: Tumor harvest preceded PD-1/PD-L1 blockade, followed by nivolumab treatment. Most patients had lung adenocarcinoma. Median tumor PD-L1 proportion score was about 6%.

Time point given: pre-treatment sample, taken before nivolumab and TIL therapy. Sequencing used immunoSEQ v3. This table comes from immunoSEQ multiplex PCR, and its TCRdb copy is limited to in-frame clones, with some not included. The sample lists approximately 20,000 clones, 75% to 80% seen once, with 7% to 9% in the top ten. Whole-study findings and limits: The cohort had more treatment-naive, never-smoker and oncogene-addicted patients than typical.

As for this clone: The antigen remains unidentified.

The CDR3 contains 15 residues. With V trimmed by 4 bases and J by 0 bases, 9 bases remained unmatched. Germline V gene sequence: CDR1 GTSNPN, CDR2 SVGIG (reference sequence). This receptor was identified in a person aged 25 to 85 with non-small cell lung cancer. The sample was blood, taken at baseline. The rearrangement joins TRBV30 to TRBJ2-7; TRBD2 matches at 7 bases. CDR3 loop: CAWMSASGFSYEQYF. Here the CDR3 DNA reads TGTGCCTGGATGTCTGCTAGCGGTTTCTCCTACGAGCAGTACTTC.